This T cell receptor beta chain is drawn from a study of blood T cell repertoires in COVID-19. CDR1 is LNHDA and CDR2 is SQIVND in the germline V gene (reference sequence). Trimming left V 5 bases short and J 0 bases short, with 16 bases between. The CDR3 is made up of 16 amino acids. TCRdb's copy holds only in-frame clones and misses some; the assay was immunoSEQ multiplex PCR. The repertoire holds about 56,000 clones, with around 80% as singletons. The origin of this receptor is a woman aged 80 or over with acute or convalescent COVID-19. The chain combines TRBV19 with TRBJ1-2; D perhaps matches TRBD1 (6 bases). Material for sequencing was peripheral blood. For the CDR3, the DNA is TGTGCCAGTAGTGCTTCCGGGACACCGACTAACTATGGCTACACCTTC. It translates to CASSASGTPTNYGYTF.